This T cell receptor (beta chain) was captured by sequencing in a study of naive and memory T cell subsets. After CD4 positive bead selection, the CD4-negative fraction gave CD8 T cells. Four subsets defined by CD45RA and CD27 were sorted after CD3, CD4, CD8 and live/dead staining. Both TRBC1 and TRBC2 were covered by a beta constant-region primer of two equimolar oligonucleotides. Nested alpha and beta constant-region primers with the SP2 primer drove four PCR rounds on ligated cDNA. TCRdb processed the UMI-ligation and nested PCR reads anew with MiXCR; each CDR3 protein has one entry. The sample holds about 120,000 distinct CDR3 sequences, 30% to 45% seen once. The sequence was collected from a human donor in good health. Sequenced input: central memory CD4+ T cells from blood.

The CDR3 protein is CASSLASQGRQNTEAFF. CDR3 bases: TGTGCCAGCAGCTTAGCGAGTCAGGGGCGCCAGAACACTGAAGCTTTCTTT. The genes are TRBV7-2 and TRBJ1-1, with a weak D call TRBD1 (6 bases). Per the germline V gene, CDR1 is SGHTA and CDR2 is FQGNSA. V dropped 0 bases and J dropped 1 base, with 15 bases sitting between them. The CDR3 has 17 amino acids.